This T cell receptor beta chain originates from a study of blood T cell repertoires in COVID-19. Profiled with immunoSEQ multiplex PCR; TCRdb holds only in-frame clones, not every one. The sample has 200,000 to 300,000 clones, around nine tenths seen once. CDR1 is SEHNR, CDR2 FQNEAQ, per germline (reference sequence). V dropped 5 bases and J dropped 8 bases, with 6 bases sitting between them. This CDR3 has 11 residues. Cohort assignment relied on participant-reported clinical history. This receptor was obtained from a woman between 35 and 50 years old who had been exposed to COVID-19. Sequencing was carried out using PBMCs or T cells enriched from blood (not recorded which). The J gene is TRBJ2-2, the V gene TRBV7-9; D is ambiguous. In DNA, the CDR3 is TGTGCCAGCAGCCCACTAGGGGAGCTGTTTTTT. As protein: CASSPLGELFF.